The 31 T cell receptor beta chains below all came from one sample that was sequenced in a study of chemoradiotherapy in HPV16-positive cancers. This table comes from immunoSEQ multiplex PCR, and its TCRdb copy is limited to in-frame clones, with some not included. The data contain around 5,200 clones, approximately 89% of them seen just once; the ten biggest clones take up 1.9%. Sequenced material: blood, taken from a patient who underwent chemoradiotherapy. Every receptor here comes from a human donor with HPV-associated anogenital cancer.

The chain has TRBV2 and TRBJ1-2; a possible D gene is TRBD1 (6 bases). Germline CDR1 reads SNHLY; CDR2 reads FYNNEI. V lost 3 bases and J 4 bases, leaving 12 bases between the germline ends. The CDR3 has 14 amino acids. Here the CDR3 reads CASSEVRTVYGYTF. The CDR3 DNA reads as TGTGCCAGCAGTGAGGTCAGGACAGTCTATGGCTACACCTTC. The variable domain in full, with the rest retrieved from reference TRBV2 and TRBJ1-2, is EPEVTQTPSHQVTQMGQEVILRCVPISNHLYFYWYRQILGQKVEFLVSFYNNEISEKSEIFDDQFSVERPDGSNFTLKIRSTKLEDSAMYFCASSEVRTVYGYTFGSGTRLTVV.

The chain couples TRBV7-6 to TRBJ2-1; TRBD2 aligns across 12 bases. CDR3 length: 17 residues. Germline CDR1 SGHVS, CDR2 FNYEAQ. After removal of 5 bases from V and 5 bases from J, the junction contained 10 bases not matched to a gene. The CDR3 loop is CASSPPPTSGSDNEQFF. CDR3 DNA: TGTGCCAGCAGCCCTCCCCCGACTAGCGGGAGCGACAATGAGCAGTTCTTC.

V gene TRBV9 combines with J gene TRBJ1-1; D unresolved. V gave up 0 bases and J gave up 5 bases, with 26 bases separating them. The CDR3 runs to 19 residues. Germline V gene sequence: CDR1 SGDLS, CDR2 YYNGEE. The CDR3 DNA sequence: TGTGCCAGCAGCGTAGGCCCGACGTTAAGTAGAGGAGCTACTACTGAAGCTTTCTTT. Translating gives CASSVGPTLSRGATTEAFF.

This chain joins TRBV11-3 and TRBJ1-1; D is perhaps TRBD1 (5 bases). Germline assignment: CDR1 SGHNT and CDR2 YENEEA. The CDR3 has 11 amino acids. V lost 5 bases to trimming and J lost 11 bases, with 12 bases between them. CDR3 sequence reads: CASSKGTEAFF. CDR3 DNA sequence: TGTGCCAGCAGCAAAGGGACGGAGGCTTTCTTT.

The chain links TRBV7-8 to TRBJ2-5, with D perhaps being TRBD1 or TRBD2 (5 bases each). Trimming took 5 bases from V and 9 from J, leaving 13 bases between them. This CDR3 is 12 amino acids long. From germline, CDR1 is SGHVS and CDR2 FQNEAQ. The CDR3, as DNA: TGTGCCAGCAGCCAGGGACCCAGGGCCCAGTACTTC. Translation gives CASSQGPRAQYF.

The chain employs TRBV7-8 and TRBJ1-1; D gene unclear. V was cut by 1 base and J by 1 base, with 10 bases left in between. Germline lookup yields CDR1 SGHVS and CDR2 FQNEAQ. CDR3 length: 15 residues. CDR3 nucleotide sequence: TGTGCCAGCAGCTTAGAGATTCGGGCGAACACTGAAGCTTTCTTT. This gives the protein CASSLEIRANTEAFF.

The J gene is TRBJ1-4, the V gene TRBV7-2; weak D call: TRBD1 (6 bases). V was shortened by 7 bases and J by 7 bases, with 19 bases between the two germline ends. The CDR3 sequence is 15 residues long. The germline V gene encodes CDR1 SGHTA and CDR2 FQGNSA. The CDR3 spells CASTPGRGAVEKLFF. The DNA for the CDR3 is TGTGCCAGCACTCCCGGTCGGGGGGCTGTTGAAAAACTGTTTTTT.

This clone is a singleton in its sample. CDR3: CASSLGGLASYNEQFF. DNA for the CDR3: TGTGCCAGCAGCTTGGGAGGACTAGCGAGCTACAATGAGCAGTTCTTC. The chain combines TRBV5-6 with TRBJ2-1, with 9 bases aligning to TRBD2. The germline CDR1 and CDR2 sequences are SGHDT and YYEEEE. The CDR3 runs 16 residues. The V segment lost 0 bases and the J segment 3 bases; nucleotides outside the gene matches: 4. Supplemented by reference TRBV5-6 and TRBJ2-1, the full variable domain reads DAGVTQSPTHLIKTRGQQVTLRCSPKSGHDTVSWYQQALGQGPQFIFQYYEEEERQRGNFPDRFSGHQFPNYSSELNVNALLLGDSALYLCASSLGGLASYNEQFFGPGTRLTVL.

This chain joins TRBV10-3 and TRBJ1-6; possible D gene TRBD1, 6 bases. Germline CDR1 reads ENHRY; CDR2 reads SYGVKD. The CDR3 consists of 14 residues. Trimming took off 7 bases at V and 7 bases at J, with 14 bases between the two ends. CDR3 sequence: CAITQGMENSPLHF. In nucleotides, the CDR3 is TGTGCCATCACACAGGGCATGGAAAATTCACCCCTCCACTTT.

This chain uses TRBV13 with TRBJ2-3; 9 nucleotides agree with TRBD2. After removal of 5 bases from V and 7 bases from J, the junction contained 28 bases not matched to a gene. The CDR3 contains 21 residues. In germline, CDR1 is PRHDT, CDR2 FYEKMQ (reference sequence). DNA of the CDR3: TGTGCCAGCAGCCCCACCCTTAGCGGGAGCACAGGTGGGGCGCACAGATATACGCAGTATTTT. It is translated as CASSPTLSGSTGGAHRYTQYF.

CDR3 sequence reads: CASSQDRDIISGNTIYF. DNA of the CDR3: TGCGCCAGCAGCCAAGATAGGGACATTATCTCTGGAAACACCATATATTTT. The V call is TRBV4-3, the J call TRBJ1-3; possibly TRBD1 for D (6 bases). V dropped 0 bases and J dropped 0 bases, with 12 bases sitting between them. The CDR3 covers 17 residues. Germline V gene lookup returns CDR1 LGHNA and CDR2 YSLEER.

The chain uses TRBV6-4 and TRBJ2-3, with unresolved D. V was clipped by 0 bases and J by 2 bases, with 9 bases between them. From germline, CDR1 is MRHNA and CDR2 SNTAGT. The CDR3 totals 15 residues. The CDR3 region is CASSDSGAATDTQYF. The DNA of the CDR3 is TGTGCCAGCAGTGACTCGGGCGCCGCCACAGATACGCAGTATTTT.

This clone showed up just a few times. V and J are TRBV19 and TRBJ1-5; 8 bases are shared with TRBD1. Germline trimming cut 6 bases from V and 4 bases from J; bases unmatched to any gene: 8. CDR3 length: 15 residues. CDR1 and CDR2 (germline): LNHDA, SQIVND (reference sequence). CDR3 sequence (DNA): TGTGCCAGTAGCCTTCTGGACAGGGTTAATCAGCCCCAGCATTTT. As protein: CASSLLDRVNQPQHF.

V is TRBV18 and J is TRBJ2-7, with D perhaps TRBD2 (5 bases). V was trimmed by 0 bases and J by 2 bases, leaving 14 bases between them. CDR1 KGHSH and CDR2 LQKENI come from the germline V gene. The CDR3 contains 16 residues. CDR3 bases: TGTGCCAGCTCACCACCTGGACTCCGATCGGCCTACGAGCAGTACTTC. It yields the protein CASSPPGLRSAYEQYF.

The V call is TRBV27, the J call TRBJ1-1; D is unresolved. The CDR3 runs 18 residues. Germline CDR1 MNHEY, CDR2 SMNVEV (reference sequence). Trimming removed 7 bases from V and 0 bases from J, with 24 bases in between. DNA for the CDR3: TGTGCCAGCACCCCCAGGTGGTCCAGGAGCGTTATGAACACTGAAGCTTTCTTT. Translating it yields CASTPRWSRSVMNTEAFF.

The genes are TRBV5-1 and TRBJ2-4; D may match TRBD1 or TRBD2 (5 bases each). The CDR3 has 15 residues. Looked up from germline, CDR1 is SGHRS and CDR2 is YFSETQ. Trimming stripped 4 bases from V and 6 bases from J, with 17 bases between. The CDR3 region has the DNA TGCGCCAGCAGCCCGACGGGGCAGGGCTCAAACATTCAGTACTTC. Its translation is CASSPTGQGSNIQYF.

The chain couples TRBV19 to TRBJ2-1, with a possible D match to TRBD1 (6 bases). The CDR3 is made up of 16 amino acids. CDR1 is LNHDA and CDR2 is SQIVND in the germline V gene (reference sequence). Trimming removed 6 bases at V and 0 bases at J, with 15 bases between. The CDR3 sequence is CASRHRQVSSYNEQFF. CDR3 DNA: TGTGCCAGTAGGCATAGACAGGTGAGCTCCTACAATGAGCAGTTCTTC. Full variable domain (remainder filled in from reference TRBV19 and TRBJ2-1): DGGITQSPKYLFRKEGQNVTLSCEQNLNHDAMYWYRQDPGQGLRLIYYSQIVNDFQKGDIAEGYSVSREKKESFPLTVTSAQKNPTAFYLCASRHRQVSSYNEQFFGPGTRLTVL.

This chain joins TRBV7-6 and TRBJ2-3, with D perhaps matching TRBD1 (7 bases). In germline, CDR1 is SGHVS, CDR2 FNYEAQ. The CDR3 consists of 17 residues. The V and J ends lost 4 bases and 3 bases respectively, with 20 bases between them. The CDR3 coding sequence is TGTGCCAGCAGCTCATTAGGTGGAGGGGGCGTGACAGATACGCAGTATTTT. This gives the protein CASSSLGGGGVTDTQYF.

The rearrangement links TRBV27 to TRBJ1-2; 8 bases match TRBD1. The germline V gene has CDR1 MNHEY and CDR2 SMNVEV (reference sequence). The CDR3 length is 14 residues. Trimming at V came to 8 bases and at J to 8 bases, leaving 13 bases not matched to a gene. CDR3 protein: CASAWTGPAGGYTF. In DNA form, the CDR3 reads TGTGCCAGCGCCTGGACAGGGCCGGCCGGGGGCTACACCTTC.

V usage is TRBV7-8 and J usage is TRBJ1-1; possibly TRBD1 for D (5 bases). V shed 1 base and J shed 1 base, with 7 bases lying between them. The germline V gene has CDR1 SGHVS and CDR2 FQNEAQ. CDR3 length: 14 residues. CDR3 region: CASSLGGTNTEAFF. CDR3 in DNA: TGTGCCAGCAGCTTAGGAGGGACGAACACTGAAGCTTTCTTT.

This sequence joins TRBV2 and TRBJ2-2; D remains ambiguous. The V gene's germline CDR1 is SNHLY and CDR2 FYNNEI. The ends were cut back, 8 bases at V and 6 bases at J, with 13 bases in the middle. CDR3 length: 13 amino acids. CDR3 protein: CASLGSLPGELFF. The CDR3 DNA reads as TGTGCCAGCCTTGGCAGTTTGCCCGGGGAGCTGTTTTTT.

V gene TRBV27 combines with J gene TRBJ2-3, with 10 bases lining up with TRBD2. J was trimmed by 7 bases and V by 3 bases; bases with no gene match: 7. In germline, CDR1 is MNHEY, CDR2 SMNVEV (reference sequence). This CDR3 has 15 residues. The CDR3 loop is CASSLLAGATNTQYF. DNA for the CDR3: TGTGCCAGCAGTTTGCTAGCGGGAGCAACAAATACGCAGTATTTT.

This chain connects TRBV7-2 to TRBJ2-7; D not resolved. The CDR3 runs to 13 residues. The germline V and J ends were trimmed by 3 bases and 1 base, with 7 bases remaining between them. Germline CDR1 is SGHTA and CDR2 is FQGNSA. The CDR3 spells CASSFTGSYEQYF. CDR3 in DNA: TGTGCCAGCAGCTTCACTGGATCCTACGAGCAGTACTTC. Drawing the rest from reference TRBV7-2 and TRBJ2-7, the complete variable domain is GAGVSQSPSNKVTEKGKDVELRCDPISGHTALYWYRQSLGQGLEFLIYFQGNSAPDKSGLPSDRFSAERTGGSVSTLTIQRTQQEDSAVYLCASSFTGSYEQYFGPGTRLTVT.

The CDR3 sequence: CASGPGTLAGELFF. The CDR3 nucleotides are TGTGCCAGCGGTCCCGGGACATTAGCGGGGGAGCTGTTTTTT. V gene TRBV6-5 combines with J gene TRBJ2-2, with D perhaps matching TRBD1 (6 bases). V was pared by 8 bases and J by 8 bases, with 18 bases between. The CDR3 loop spans 14 amino acids. Looked up from germline, CDR1 is MNHEY and CDR2 is SVGAGI.

This clone was counted a few times. The V call is TRBV5-6, the J call TRBJ2-7; D not resolved. Germline-derived CDR1 and CDR2 are SGHDT and YYEEEE. There are 13 residues in the CDR3. V was clipped by 6 bases and J by 0 bases, with 10 bases between them. The CDR3 sequence is CASNTDTSYEQYF. In DNA, the CDR3 is TGTGCCAGCAACACCGACACCTCCTACGAGCAGTACTTC.

The chain's CDR3 is CASSPRLAGGENTGELFF. CDR3 in DNA: TGTGCCAGCAGCCCAAGACTAGCGGGGGGGGAAAACACCGGGGAGCTGTTTTTT. The chain employs TRBV7-6 and TRBJ2-2, with 14 bases lining up with TRBD2. The CDR3 consists of 18 residues. Looked up from germline, CDR1 is SGHVS and CDR2 is FNYEAQ. V lost 5 bases, J lost 2 bases, and 7 bases stayed unmatched.

This chain connects TRBV30 to TRBJ1-1; D ambiguous. The V and J ends lost 3 bases and 3 bases respectively, with 20 bases between them. Per germline, CDR1 GTSNPN and CDR2 SVGIG (reference sequence). The CDR3 is 16 amino acids. This CDR3 is CAWSLFRFSGDTEAFF. In nucleotides, the CDR3 is TGTGCCTGGAGCCTCTTCCGTTTCTCTGGGGACACTGAAGCTTTCTTT.

The J gene is TRBJ1-3, the V gene TRBV30, with D possibly TRBD1 on 6 matching bases. Germline-derived CDR1 and CDR2 are GTSNPN and SVGIG (reference sequence). The CDR3 has 17 amino acids. Trimming removed 4 bases at V and 4 bases at J, with 23 bases between. CDR3 in DNA: TGTGCCTGGAACTCCTACCTCCAACAGGGCTTAGGAAACACCATATATTTT. As protein: CAWNSYLQQGLGNTIYF.

This clone has just one count. The chain carries TRBV19 and TRBJ2-7; D is undetermined. This CDR3 has 11 residues. Germline V lookup: CDR1 LNHDA, CDR2 SQIVND (reference sequence). Trimming left V 4 bases short and J 2 bases short, with 3 bases between. CDR3 bases: TGTGCCAGTAGTACAACCTACGAGCAGTACTTC. This sequence encodes CASSTTYEQYF.

This chain links TRBV7-3 with TRBJ1-2, with 9 nucleotides matching TRBD1. Germline lookup yields CDR1 SGHTA and CDR2 FQGTGA. V lost 6 bases and J lost 4; bases outside the gene matches: 6. The length of the CDR3 is 14 residues. The CDR3 DNA follows: TGTGCCAGCAGGGGACAGGGAGTAAGCTATGGCTACACCTTC. As protein: CASRGQGVSYGYTF.

This chain connects TRBV9 to TRBJ2-1; D gene uncertain. The CDR3 sequence is 16 residues long. The V gene lost 0 bases and the J gene lost 0 bases, with 10 bases spanning the gap. CDR1 and CDR2 from the germline V gene are SGDLS and YYNGEE. CDR3 coding DNA: TGTGCCAGCAGCGTAGGTGCGTCCCGCTCCTACAATGAGCAGTTCTTC. Its protein product is CASSVGASRSYNEQFF.